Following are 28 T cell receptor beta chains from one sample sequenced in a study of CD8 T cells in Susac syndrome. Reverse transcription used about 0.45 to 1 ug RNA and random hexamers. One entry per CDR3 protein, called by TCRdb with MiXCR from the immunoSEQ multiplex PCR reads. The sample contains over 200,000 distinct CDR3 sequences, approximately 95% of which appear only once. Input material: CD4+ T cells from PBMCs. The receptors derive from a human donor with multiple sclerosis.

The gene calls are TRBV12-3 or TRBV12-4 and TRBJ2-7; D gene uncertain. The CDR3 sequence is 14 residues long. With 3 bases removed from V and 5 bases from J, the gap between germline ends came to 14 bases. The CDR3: CASSLSSSRNEQYV. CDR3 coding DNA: TGTGCCAGCAGTTTGTCCTCCTCGAGGAACGAGCAGTACGTC.

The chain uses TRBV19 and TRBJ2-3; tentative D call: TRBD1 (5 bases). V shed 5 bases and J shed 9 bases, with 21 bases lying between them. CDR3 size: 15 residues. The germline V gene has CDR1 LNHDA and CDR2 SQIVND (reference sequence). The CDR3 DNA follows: TGTGCCAGTAGTCTCCGGACAATGAAGATAGGGACGCAGTATTTT. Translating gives CASSLRTMKIGTQYF. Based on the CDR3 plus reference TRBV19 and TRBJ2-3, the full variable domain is DGGITQSPKYLFRKEGQNVTLSCEQNLNHDAMYWYRQDPGQGLRLIYYSQIVNDFQKGDIAEGYSVSREKKESFPLTVTSAQKNPTAFYLCASSLRTMKIGTQYFGPGTRLTVL.

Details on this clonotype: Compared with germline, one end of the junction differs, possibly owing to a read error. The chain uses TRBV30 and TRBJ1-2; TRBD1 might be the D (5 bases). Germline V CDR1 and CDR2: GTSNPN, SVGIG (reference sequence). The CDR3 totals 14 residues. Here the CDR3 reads CAWSVQRGYYGYTF. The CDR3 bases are TGTGCCTGGAGTGTACAACGGGGGTACTACGGCTACACCTTC.

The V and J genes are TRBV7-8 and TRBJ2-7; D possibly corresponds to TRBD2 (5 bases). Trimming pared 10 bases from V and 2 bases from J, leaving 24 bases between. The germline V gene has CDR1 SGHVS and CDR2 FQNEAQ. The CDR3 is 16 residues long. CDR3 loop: CATAPRGRHSTYEQYF. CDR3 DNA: TGTGCCACAGCCCCTCGAGGGAGACATAGCACCTACGAGCAGTACTTC.

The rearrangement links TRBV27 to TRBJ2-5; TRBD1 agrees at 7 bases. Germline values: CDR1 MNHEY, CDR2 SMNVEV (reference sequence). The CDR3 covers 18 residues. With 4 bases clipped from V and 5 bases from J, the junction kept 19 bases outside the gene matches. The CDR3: CASSSKYPRDSTRETQYF. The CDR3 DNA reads TGTGCCAGCAGTTCAAAATATCCCCGGGACAGCACGAGGGAGACCCAGTACTTC.

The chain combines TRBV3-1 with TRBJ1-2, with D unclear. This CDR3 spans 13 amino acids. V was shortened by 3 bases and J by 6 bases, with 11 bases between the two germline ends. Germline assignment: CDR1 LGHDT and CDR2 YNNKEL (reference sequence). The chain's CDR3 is CASSHSQVNGYTF. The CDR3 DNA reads TGTGCCAGCAGCCATAGCCAGGTGAATGGCTACACCTTC.

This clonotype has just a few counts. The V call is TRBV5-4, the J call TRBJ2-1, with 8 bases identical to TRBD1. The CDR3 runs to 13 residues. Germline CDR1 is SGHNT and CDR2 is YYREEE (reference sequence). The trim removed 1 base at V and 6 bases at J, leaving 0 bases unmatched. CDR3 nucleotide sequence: TGTGCCAGCAGCTTGACAGGGGGCAATGAGCAGTTCTTC. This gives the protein CASSLTGGNEQFF.

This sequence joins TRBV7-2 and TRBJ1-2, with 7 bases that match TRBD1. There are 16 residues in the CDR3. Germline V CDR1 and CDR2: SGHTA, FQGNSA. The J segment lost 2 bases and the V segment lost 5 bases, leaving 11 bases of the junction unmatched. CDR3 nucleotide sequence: TGTGCCAGCAGCCCGTCCTCGGACAGGTTGAACTATGGCTACACCTTC. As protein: CASSPSSDRLNYGYTF.

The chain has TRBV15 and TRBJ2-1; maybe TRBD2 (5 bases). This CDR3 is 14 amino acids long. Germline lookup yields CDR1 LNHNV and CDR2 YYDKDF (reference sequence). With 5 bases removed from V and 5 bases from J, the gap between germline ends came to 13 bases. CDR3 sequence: CATSWLASHNEQFF. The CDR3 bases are TGTGCCACCAGCTGGCTGGCTAGCCACAATGAGCAGTTCTTC.

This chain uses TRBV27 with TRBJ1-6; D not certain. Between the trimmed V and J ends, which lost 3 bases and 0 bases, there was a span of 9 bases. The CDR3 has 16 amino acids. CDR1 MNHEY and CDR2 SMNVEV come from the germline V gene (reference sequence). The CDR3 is CASSFSRSSYNSPLHF. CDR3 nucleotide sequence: TGTGCCAGCAGTTTTTCCAGGAGCTCCTATAATTCACCCCTCCACTTT.

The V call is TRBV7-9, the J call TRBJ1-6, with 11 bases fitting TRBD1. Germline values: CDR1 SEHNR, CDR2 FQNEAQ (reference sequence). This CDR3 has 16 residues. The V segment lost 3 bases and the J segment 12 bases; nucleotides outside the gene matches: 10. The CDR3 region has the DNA TGTGCCAGCAGCTTGGCCGGGACAGGGGGAGTGGGACCCCTCCACTTT. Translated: CASSLAGTGGVGPLHF.

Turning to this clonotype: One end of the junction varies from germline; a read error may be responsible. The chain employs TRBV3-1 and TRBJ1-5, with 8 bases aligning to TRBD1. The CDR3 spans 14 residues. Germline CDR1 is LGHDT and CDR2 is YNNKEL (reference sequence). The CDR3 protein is CASSNGQGNQPQHF. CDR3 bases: TGTGCCAGCAGCAACGGACAGGGCAACCAGCCCCAGCATTTT.

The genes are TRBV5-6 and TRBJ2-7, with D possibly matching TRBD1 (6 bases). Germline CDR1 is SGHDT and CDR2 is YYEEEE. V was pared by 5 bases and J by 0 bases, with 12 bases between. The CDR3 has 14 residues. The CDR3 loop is CASRGRGGSYEQYV. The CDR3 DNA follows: TGTGCCAGCAGGGGCCGAGGGGGCTCCTACGAGCAGTACGTC.

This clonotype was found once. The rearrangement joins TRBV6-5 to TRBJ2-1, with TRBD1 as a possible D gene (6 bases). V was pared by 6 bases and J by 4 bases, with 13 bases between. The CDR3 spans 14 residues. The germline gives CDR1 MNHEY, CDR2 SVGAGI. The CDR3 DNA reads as TGTGCCAGCAGCCCGATCGACAGGTACAATGAGCAGTTCTTC. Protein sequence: CASSPIDRYNEQFF.

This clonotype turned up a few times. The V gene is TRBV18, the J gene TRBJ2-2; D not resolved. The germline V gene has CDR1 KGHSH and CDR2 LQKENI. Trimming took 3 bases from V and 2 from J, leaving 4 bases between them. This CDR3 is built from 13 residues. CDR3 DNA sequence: TGTGCCAGCTCACCGGATAACACCGGGGAGCTGTTTTTT. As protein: CASSPDNTGELFF.

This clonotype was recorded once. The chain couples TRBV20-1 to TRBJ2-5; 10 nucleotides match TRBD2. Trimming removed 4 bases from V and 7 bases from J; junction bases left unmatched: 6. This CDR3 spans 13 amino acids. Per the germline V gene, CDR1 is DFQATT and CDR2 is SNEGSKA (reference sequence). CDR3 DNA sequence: TGCAGTGCTATTAGCGGGGGGCCGGGGACCCAGTACTTC. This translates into CSAISGGPGTQYF.

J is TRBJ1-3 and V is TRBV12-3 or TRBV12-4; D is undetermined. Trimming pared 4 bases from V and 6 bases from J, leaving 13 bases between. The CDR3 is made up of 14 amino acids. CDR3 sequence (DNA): TGTGCCAGCAGTTACGGCCTATCGTCAAACACCATATATTTT. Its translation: CASSYGLSSNTIYF.

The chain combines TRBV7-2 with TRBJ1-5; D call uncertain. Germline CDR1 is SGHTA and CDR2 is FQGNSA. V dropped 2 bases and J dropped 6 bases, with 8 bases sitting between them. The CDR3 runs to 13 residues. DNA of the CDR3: TGTGCCAGCAGCTTAATCGGGGTTCAGCCCCAGCATTTT. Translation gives CASSLIGVQPQHF.

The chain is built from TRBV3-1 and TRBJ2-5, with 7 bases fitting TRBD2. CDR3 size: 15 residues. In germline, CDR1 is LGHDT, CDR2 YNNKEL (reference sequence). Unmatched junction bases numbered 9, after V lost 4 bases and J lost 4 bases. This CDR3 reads CASSLIPGRGETQYF. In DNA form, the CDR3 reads TGTGCCAGCAGCCTCATTCCGGGGAGGGGAGAGACCCAGTACTTC.

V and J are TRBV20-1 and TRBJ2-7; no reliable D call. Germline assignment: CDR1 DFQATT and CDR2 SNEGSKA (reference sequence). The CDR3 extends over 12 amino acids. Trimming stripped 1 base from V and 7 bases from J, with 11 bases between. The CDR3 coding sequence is TGCAGTGCTAGAGCCCCGATAGGAGAGCAGTACGTC. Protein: CSARAPIGEQYV.

The CDR3 loop reads CSVRPQEETQYF. In DNA form, the CDR3 reads TGCAGCGTACGGCCGCAGGAGGAGACCCAGTACTTC. This chain links TRBV29-1 with TRBJ2-5; D not resolved. Germline V CDR1 and CDR2: SQVTM, ANQGSEA. The CDR3 has 12 residues. Trimming removed 6 bases from V and 5 bases from J, with 13 bases in between.

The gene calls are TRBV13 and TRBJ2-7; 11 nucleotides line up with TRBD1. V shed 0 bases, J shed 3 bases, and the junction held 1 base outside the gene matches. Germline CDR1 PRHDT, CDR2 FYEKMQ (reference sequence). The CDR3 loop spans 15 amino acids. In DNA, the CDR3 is TGTGCCAGCAGCTTAGGGGGGACAGGGGGCTACGAGCAGTACGTC. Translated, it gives CASSLGGTGGYEQYV.

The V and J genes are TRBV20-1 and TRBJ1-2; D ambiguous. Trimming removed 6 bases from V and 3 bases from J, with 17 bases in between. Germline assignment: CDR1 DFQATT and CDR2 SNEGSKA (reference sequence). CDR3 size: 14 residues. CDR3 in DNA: TGCAGTGCCAGCGCGCCGGCTCGGGACTATGGCTACACCTTC. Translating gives CSASAPARDYGYTF.

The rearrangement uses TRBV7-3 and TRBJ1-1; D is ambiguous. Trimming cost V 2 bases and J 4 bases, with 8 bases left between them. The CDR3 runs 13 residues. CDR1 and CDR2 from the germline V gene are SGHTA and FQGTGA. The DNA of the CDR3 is TGTGCCAGCAGCTTATTCGGTGGCACTGAAGCTTTCTTT. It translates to CASSLFGGTEAFF.

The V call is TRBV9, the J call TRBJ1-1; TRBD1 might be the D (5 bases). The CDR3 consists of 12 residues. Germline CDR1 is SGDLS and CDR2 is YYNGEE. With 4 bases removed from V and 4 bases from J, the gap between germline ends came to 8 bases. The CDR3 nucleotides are TGTGCCAGCAGCTCCGACAGCACTGAAGCTTTCTTT. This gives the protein CASSSDSTEAFF.

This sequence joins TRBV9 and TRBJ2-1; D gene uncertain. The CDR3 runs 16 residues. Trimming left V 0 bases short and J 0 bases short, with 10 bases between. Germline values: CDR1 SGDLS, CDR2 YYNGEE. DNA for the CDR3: TGTGCCAGCAGCGTAGTCGTGGCGCGCTCCTACAATGAGCAGTTCTTC. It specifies CASSVVVARSYNEQFF. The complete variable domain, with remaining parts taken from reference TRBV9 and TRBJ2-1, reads DSGVTQTPKHLITATGQRVTLRCSPRSGDLSVYWYQQSLDQGLQFLIQYYNGEERAKGNILERFSAQQFPDLHSELNLSSLELGDSALYFCASSVVVARSYNEQFFGPGTRLTVL.

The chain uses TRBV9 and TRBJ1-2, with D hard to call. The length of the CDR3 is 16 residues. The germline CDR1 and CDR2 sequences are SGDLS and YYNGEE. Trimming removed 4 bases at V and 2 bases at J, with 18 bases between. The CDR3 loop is CASSLTISAENYGYTF. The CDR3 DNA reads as TGTGCCAGCAGCCTCACCATTAGCGCGGAAAACTATGGCTACACCTTC.

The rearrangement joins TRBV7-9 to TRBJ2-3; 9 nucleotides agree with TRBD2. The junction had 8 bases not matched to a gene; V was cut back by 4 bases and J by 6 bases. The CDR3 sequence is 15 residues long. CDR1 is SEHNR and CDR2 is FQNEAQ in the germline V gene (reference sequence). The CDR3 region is CASSSSGVAGDTQYF. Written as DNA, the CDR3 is TGTGCCAGCAGCTCTAGCGGGGTGGCAGGGGATACGCAGTATTTT.